This T cell receptor beta chain was obtained from a study of PD-L1 blockade in urothelial cancer (dated by TCRdb to 2016 to 2017). In terms of the full investigation: All patients started therapy in about 2014 and received atezolizumab 1,200 mg intravenously every 3 weeks. Blood samples were analyzed 3 weeks after the start of treatment (second dose) and 6 weeks after the start of treatment. Pretreatment tumor samples and matched peripheral blood, collected serially before and after atezolizumab treatment, underwent TCR sequencing. Somatic, immune and clinical correlates of response to PD-L1 blockade with atezolizumab in urothelial cancer were the focus of an exploratory multi-omic analysis. About nine tenths of the roughly 30 patients were males with bladder-origin urothelial cancer, and about 65% of the roughly 30 reported a prior smoking history. Blood samples yielded a median of about 150,000 T cells and more than 75,000 unique TCRs, with median clonality around 0.084. Pretreatment blood TCR-seq was available for 27 to 30 patients, at least one posttreatment blood collection was obtained for around 24 patients, and tumor TCR-seq was available for around 24 patients. An ECOG performance status of 0 or 1 was recorded for the patients, and 0 to 3 prior chemotherapy regimens had been received by the patients. Whole exome sequencing and RNA sequencing of pretreatment tumors were performed alongside TCR sequencing in the same patients. Durable clinical benefit meant progression-free survival longer than 6 months, and TCR features were also tested against progression-free and overall survival. Nine patients reached durable clinical benefit, while fewer than 25 patients did not.

To estimate absolute template abundance from read counts, synthetic TCR analog templates were spiked into each PCR. The immunoSEQ assay was used to amplify TCRbeta CDR3 regions from genomic DNA with bias-controlled V and J gene primers. Sequencing of rearranged TCRbeta segments was performed at approximately 20X coverage. On the study's bioinformatics: Clustering was used to correct sequencing errors, and CDR3s were annotated against IMGT so that V, D and J genes could be assigned. Downstream analyses used only productive TCRbeta rearrangements and left out out-of-frame or stop-codon sequences. Clonality was computed as one minus Shannon entropy normalized by the log of the number of unique productive sequences. Clones differing between time points or between blood and tumor were identified by Fisher's exact test with Benjamini-Hochberg correction at adjusted p below 0.01. TCRdb's version of the immuneACCESS table is confined to in-frame rearrangements and falls short of the full clone set. An unresolved V gene accounts for under half of the shortfall where checked; the remainder is of unknown origin. That table gives V, J and clone size, and the DNA gave D and trimming. In this sample the table shows roughly 110,000 clones, approximately 90% of which occur a single time. Of the sample, around 4% is held by the ten largest clones.

On this clone: It lacks a known antigen. Base quality data are lacking; no much larger clone is found one base away.

This sample's time point label indicates: peripheral blood 6 weeks after treatment start. The cohort included 29 patients with locally advanced or metastatic urothelial carcinoma who were treated at Memorial Sloan Kettering on a trial protocol. Peripheral blood mononuclear cells were collected pretreatment and during treatment, with between 1 and 8 total time points per patient. The Qiagen DNeasy Blood extraction kit was used to purify genomic DNA from total PBMCs and tumor samples. PBMCs were collected pretreatment and during treatment, and were isolated and stored as previously described. Study-wide conclusions, independent of this receptor: Improved progression-free and overall survival was found to be associated with pretreatment peripheral blood TCR clonality below the median. Among patients with durable benefit, tumor-associated TCR clones showed greater expansion in peripheral blood 3 weeks after treatment started (n ≈ 20, p = 0.022). Because the sample size was small (n of about 30) and many exploratory analyses were performed, the results are intended to be hypothesis-generating.

A distance of 14 bases separates the germline ends of V and J, which lose 4 bases and 7 bases respectively. Via the germline V gene (reference sequence), CDR1 is SGHKS and CDR2 YYEKEE. The CDR3, from cysteine to phenylalanine, totals 13 residues. CDR3 DNA only is kept here, 39 bases in frame from base 1. The sequences come from PBMCs, collected around atezolizumab (anti-PD-L1) treatment. The chain is made from TRBV5-5 and TRBJ1-2; a confident D gene designation cannot be given. The clonotype originates from a man between 60 and 75 years old with urothelial cancer. The DNA sequence is TGTGCCAGCAGCCTATTGGGAGGTAGTGGCTACACCTTC. Its protein is CASSLLGGSGYTF.